Shown below are 16 T cell receptor beta chains from a single sample sequenced in a study of control samples from healthy donors and cancer patients. Method: immunoSEQ multiplex PCR; TCRdb's copy keeps in-frame clones and lacks some. The sample records some 71,000 clones, 90% being singletons. The sample was PBMCs. Receptor source: a woman aged 45 to 65 with colorectal cancer.

V and J are TRBV5-1 and TRBJ2-3; no reliable D call. Germline CDR1 reads SGHRS; CDR2 reads YFSETQ. This CDR3 has 14 amino acids. The germline V and J ends were trimmed by 5 bases and 2 bases, with 12 bases remaining between them. The CDR3 is CASSLDPSTDTQYF. The CDR3 coding sequence is TGCGCCAGCAGTCTCGATCCCTCCACAGATACGCAGTATTTT.

J is TRBJ2-4 and V is TRBV9; TRBD2 agrees at 8 bases. The CDR3 sequence is 15 residues long. The germline CDR1 and CDR2 sequences are SGDLS and YYNGEE. Losses at the gene ends were 0 bases for V and 3 bases for J; bases not matched to a gene: 2. The CDR3 coding sequence is TGTGCCAGCAGCGTAGATGCGGGGGGCAAAAACATTCAGTACTTC. Translation: CASSVDAGGKNIQYF.

The CDR3 DNA follows: TGTGCCAGCAGCCCGGCGACAGGGCGGGGAGAGACCCAGTACTTC. Protein sequence: CASSPATGRGETQYF. The V call is TRBV7-9, the J call TRBJ2-5; D is perhaps TRBD1 (7 bases). The CDR3 extends over 15 amino acids. The germline CDR1 and CDR2 sequences are SEHNR and FQNEAQ (reference sequence). Trimming removed 5 bases from V and 4 bases from J, with 17 bases in between.

The rearrangement links TRBV19 to TRBJ2-2; 8 nucleotides match TRBD2. CDR3 length equals 20 residues. Germline assignment: CDR1 LNHDA and CDR2 SQIVND (reference sequence). Germline trimming cut 7 bases from V and 3 bases from J; bases unmatched to any gene: 22. As DNA, the CDR3 is TGTGCCAGTACCGCTCGGGGGGGGCCTCCAAGCCCCAACTACACCGGGGAGCTGTTTTTT. It encodes CASTARGGPPSPNYTGELFF.

The chain combines TRBV14 with TRBJ2-7, with 8 nucleotides matching TRBD2. CDR3 length: 16 amino acids. Germline V gene data show CDR1 as SGHDN and CDR2 as FVKESK. J lost 2 bases, V lost 2 bases, and 8 bases had no gene match. CDR3 region: CASSQSRGGSTYEQYF. The CDR3 DNA reads as TGTGCCAGCAGCCAATCCCGGGGGGGCAGTACCTACGAGCAGTACTTC.

For the CDR3, the DNA is TGTGCCAGCAGCCCACCCGGGACAGCGCTTCCAAACACTGAAGCTTTCTTT. This sequence encodes CASSPPGTALPNTEAFF. The V and J genes are TRBV28 and TRBJ1-1; 7 bases align to TRBD1. J gave up 2 bases and V 6 bases, and 15 bases lay outside the gene matches. CDR1 is MDHEN, CDR2 SYDVKM, per germline. The CDR3 is 17 residues long.

CDR3 nucleotides: TGCGCCAGCAGCCAAGCCCCACTTGGGGATTATGGCTACACCTTC. Encoded protein: CASSQAPLGDYGYTF. The V call is TRBV4-1, the J call TRBJ1-2; D not resolved. CDR3 length: 15 amino acids. V was trimmed by 1 base and J by 5 bases, leaving 14 bases between them. Germline CDR1 MGHRA, CDR2 YSYEKL.

J is TRBJ2-5 and V is TRBV5-4, with 8 positions matching TRBD2. The CDR3 covers 14 residues. The V gene end was trimmed by 2 bases and the J gene end by 4 bases; junction bases not matched to a gene: 4. The germline V gene encodes CDR1 SGHNT and CDR2 YYREEE (reference sequence). CDR3 in amino acids: CASSFTSGIETQYF. The CDR3 DNA reads TGTGCCAGCAGCTTTACTAGCGGAATAGAGACCCAGTACTTC. The full variable domain, rest sourced from reference TRBV5-4 and TRBJ2-5, is ETGVTQSPTHLIKTRGQQVTLRCSSQSGHNTVSWYQQALGQGPQFIFQYYREEENGRGNFPPRFSGLQFPNYSSELNVNALELDDSALYLCASSFTSGIETQYFGPGTRLLVL.

The table lists this clone with a few counts. The chain links TRBV29-1 to TRBJ1-2; D remains unclear. CDR3 length: 11 residues. CDR1 and CDR2 from the germline V gene are SQVTM and ANQGSEA. V lost 2 bases and J 6 bases, leaving 7 bases between the germline ends. The CDR3 bases are TGCAGCGTTGAAAGGGCCCATGGCTACACCTTC. Translated: CSVERAHGYTF.

This chain joins TRBV30 and TRBJ1-4; 10 nucleotides line up with TRBD1. Germline CDR1 is GTSNPN and CDR2 is SVGIG (reference sequence). V dropped 0 bases and J dropped 7; count of bases not matched to a gene: 2. This CDR3 comprises 14 residues. The CDR3 DNA reads TGTGCCTGGAGTGTGGGGACAGGGGTTGAAAAACTGTTTTTT. Its translation is CAWSVGTGVEKLFF.

A word on this clone: This sample also contains other DNA sequences that code for the same CDR3. The chain has TRBV19 and TRBJ1-1, with a tentative D call TRBD1 (6 bases). CDR3 length: 13 amino acids. V was clipped by 4 bases and J by 1 base, with 7 bases between them. Germline loops: CDR1 LNHDA, CDR2 SQIVND (reference sequence). CDR3 DNA: TGTGCCAGTAGTACCAGGGGGAACACTGAAGCTTTCTTT. Amino acid sequence: CASSTRGNTEAFF.

V is TRBV28 and J is TRBJ1-2; no reliable D call. V dropped 1 base and J dropped 1 base, with 10 bases sitting between them. This CDR3 spans 15 amino acids. Germline V gene sequence: CDR1 MDHEN, CDR2 SYDVKM. The CDR3 loop is CASSLSSGLNYGYTF. CDR3 coding DNA: TGTGCCAGCAGTTTATCGTCGGGCCTTAACTATGGCTACACCTTC.

The chain has TRBV2 and TRBJ2-2, with a tentative D call TRBD1 (6 bases). The CDR3 sequence is 15 residues long. Germline-derived CDR1 and CDR2 are SNHLY and FYNNEI. Trimming shortened V by 4 bases and J by 1 base, and 10 bases separated the two germline ends. The CDR3 DNA sequence: TGTGCCAGCAGTGGACAGGCGGGGAACACCGGGGAGCTGTTTTTT. Its translation is CASSGQAGNTGELFF. The full variable domain, with the rest looked up from reference TRBV2 and TRBJ2-2, is EPEVTQTPSHQVTQMGQEVILRCVPISNHLYFYWYRQILGQKVEFLVSFYNNEISEKSEIFDDQFSVERPDGSNFTLKIRSTKLEDSAMYFCASSGQAGNTGELFFGEGSRLTVL.

J is TRBJ1-5 and V is TRBV29-1; D is perhaps TRBD1 (5 bases). The CDR3 consists of 13 residues. In germline, CDR1 is SQVTM, CDR2 ANQGSEA. V was shortened by 5 bases and J by 5 bases, with 13 bases between the two germline ends. This chain's CDR3 is CSVSRQRDQPQHF. Here the CDR3 DNA reads TGCAGCGTTTCGCGACAGAGAGATCAGCCCCAGCATTTT.

V is TRBV18 and J is TRBJ2-3; tentatively, D is TRBD1 (5 bases). With 6 bases removed from V and 1 base from J, the gap between germline ends came to 14 bases. The CDR3 totals 15 residues. CDR1 KGHSH and CDR2 LQKENI come from the germline V gene. In nucleotides, the CDR3 is TGTGCCAGCTCGCTGGGGCCGGGTGGCACAGATACGCAGTATTTT. Translation: CASSLGPGGTDTQYF.

The chain has TRBV6-6 and TRBJ2-1; TRBD1 matches 7 bases. The J segment lost 5 bases and the V segment lost 7 bases, leaving 8 bases of the junction unmatched. CDR1 and CDR2 (germline): MNHNY, SVGAGI (reference sequence). The CDR3 is 14 amino acids. The CDR3 bases are TGTGCCAGCACCGGGACAGCAGTAAACAATGAGCAGTTCTTC. The encoded protein is CASTGTAVNNEQFF.